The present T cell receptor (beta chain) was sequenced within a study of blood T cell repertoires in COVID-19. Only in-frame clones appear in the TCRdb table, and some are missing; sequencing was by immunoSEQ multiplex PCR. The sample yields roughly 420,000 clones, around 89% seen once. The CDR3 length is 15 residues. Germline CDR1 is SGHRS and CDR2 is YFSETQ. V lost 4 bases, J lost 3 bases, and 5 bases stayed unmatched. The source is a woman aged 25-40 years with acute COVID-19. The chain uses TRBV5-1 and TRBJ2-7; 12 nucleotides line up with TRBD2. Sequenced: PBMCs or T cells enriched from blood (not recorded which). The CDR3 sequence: CASSPETSGGYEQYF. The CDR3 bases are TGCGCCAGCAGCCCGGAGACTAGCGGGGGCTACGAGCAGTACTTC.